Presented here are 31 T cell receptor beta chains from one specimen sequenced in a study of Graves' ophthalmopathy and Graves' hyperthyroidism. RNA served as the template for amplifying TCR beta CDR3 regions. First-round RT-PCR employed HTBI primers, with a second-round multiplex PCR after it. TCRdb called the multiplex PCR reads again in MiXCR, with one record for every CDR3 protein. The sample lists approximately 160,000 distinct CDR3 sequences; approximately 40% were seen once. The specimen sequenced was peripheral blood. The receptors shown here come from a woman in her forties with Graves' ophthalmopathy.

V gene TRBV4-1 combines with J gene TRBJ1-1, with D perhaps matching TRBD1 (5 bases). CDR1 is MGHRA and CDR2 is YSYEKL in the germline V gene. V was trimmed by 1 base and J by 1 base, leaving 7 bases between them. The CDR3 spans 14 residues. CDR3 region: CASSQGGRNTEAFF. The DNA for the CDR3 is TGCGCCAGCAGCCAAGGGGGCAGGAACACTGAAGCTTTCTTT.

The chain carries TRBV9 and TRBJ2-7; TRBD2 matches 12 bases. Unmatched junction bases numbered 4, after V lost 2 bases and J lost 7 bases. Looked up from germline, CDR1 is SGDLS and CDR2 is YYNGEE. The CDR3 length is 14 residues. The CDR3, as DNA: TGTGCCAGCAGCGTGACTAGCGGGAGTAGTGAGCAGTACTTC. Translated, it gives CASSVTSGSSEQYF.

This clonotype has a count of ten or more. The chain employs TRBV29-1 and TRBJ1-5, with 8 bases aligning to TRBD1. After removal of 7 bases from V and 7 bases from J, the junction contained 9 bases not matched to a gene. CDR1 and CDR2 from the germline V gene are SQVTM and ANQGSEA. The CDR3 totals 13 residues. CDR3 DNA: TGCAGCGCCCTGACAGGGGATGGGCAGCCCCAGCATTTT. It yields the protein CSALTGDGQPQHF.

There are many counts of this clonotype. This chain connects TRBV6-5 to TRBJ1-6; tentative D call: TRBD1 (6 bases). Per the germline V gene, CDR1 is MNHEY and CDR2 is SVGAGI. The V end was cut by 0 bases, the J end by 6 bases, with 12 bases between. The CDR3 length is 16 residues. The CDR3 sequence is CASSYSAGVSNSPLHF. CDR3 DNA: TGTGCCAGCAGTTACTCGGCAGGGGTATCTAATTCACCCCTCCACTTT.

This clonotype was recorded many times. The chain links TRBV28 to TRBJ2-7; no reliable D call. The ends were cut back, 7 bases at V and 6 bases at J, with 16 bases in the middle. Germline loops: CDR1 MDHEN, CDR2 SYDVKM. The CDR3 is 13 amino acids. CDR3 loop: CASNKGSRSEQYF. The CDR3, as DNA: TGTGCCAGCAACAAAGGCAGTAGGAGCGAGCAGTACTTC.

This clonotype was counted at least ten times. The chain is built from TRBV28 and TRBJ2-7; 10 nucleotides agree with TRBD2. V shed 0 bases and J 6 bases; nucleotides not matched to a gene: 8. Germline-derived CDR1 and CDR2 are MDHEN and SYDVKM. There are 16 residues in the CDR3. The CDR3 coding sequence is TGTGCCAGCAGTTTATGGTCGGCTAGCGGGAGAGGCGAGCAGTACTTC. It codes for CASSLWSASGRGEQYF.

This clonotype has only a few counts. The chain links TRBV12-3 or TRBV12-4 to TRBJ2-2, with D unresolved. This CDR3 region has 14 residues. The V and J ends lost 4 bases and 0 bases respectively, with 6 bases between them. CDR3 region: CASSSNTNTGELFF. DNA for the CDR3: TGTGCCAGCAGTTCAAACACGAACACCGGGGAGCTGTTTTTT.

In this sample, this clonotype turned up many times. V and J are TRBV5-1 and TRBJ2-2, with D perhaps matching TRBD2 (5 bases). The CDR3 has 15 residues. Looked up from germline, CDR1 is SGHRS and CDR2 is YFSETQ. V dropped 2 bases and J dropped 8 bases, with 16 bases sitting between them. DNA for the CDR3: TGCGCCAGCAGCTTTGATAGCGCCCTATCAGGGGAGCTGTTTTTT. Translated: CASSFDSALSGELFF.

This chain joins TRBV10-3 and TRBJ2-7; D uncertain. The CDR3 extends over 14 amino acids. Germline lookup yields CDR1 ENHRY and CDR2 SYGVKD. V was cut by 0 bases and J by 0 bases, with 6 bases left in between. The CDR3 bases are TGTGCCATCAGTGAGTCTGCCCGCTCCTACGAGCAGTACTTC. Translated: CAISESARSYEQYF.

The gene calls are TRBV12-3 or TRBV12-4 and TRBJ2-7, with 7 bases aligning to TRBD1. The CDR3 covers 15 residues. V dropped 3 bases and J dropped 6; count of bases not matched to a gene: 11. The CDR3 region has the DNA TGTGCCAGCAGTTTTCCAGCAGGGGGATATATCGAGCAGTACTTC. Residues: CASSFPAGGYIEQYF.

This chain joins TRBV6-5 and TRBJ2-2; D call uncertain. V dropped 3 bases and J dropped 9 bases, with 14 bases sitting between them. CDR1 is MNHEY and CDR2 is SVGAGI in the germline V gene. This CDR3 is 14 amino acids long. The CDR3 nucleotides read TGTGCCAGCAGTTATGATCTAGGCCACCGGGAGCTGTTTTTT. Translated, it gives CASSYDLGHRELFF.

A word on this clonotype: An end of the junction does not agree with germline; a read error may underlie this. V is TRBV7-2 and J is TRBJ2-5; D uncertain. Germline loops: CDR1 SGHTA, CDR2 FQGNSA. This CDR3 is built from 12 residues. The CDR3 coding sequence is TGTGCCAGCAGCTTCGCGAAAGAGACCCGGTACTTC. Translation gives CASSFAKETRYF.

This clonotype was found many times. DNA of the CDR3: TGTGCCAGCAGCCCGTACTTTGGGACTAGCGTTTCCTACGAGCAGTACTTC. It is translated as CASSPYFGTSVSYEQYF. The chain combines TRBV2 with TRBJ2-7, with TRBD2 matching 10 bases. The CDR3 consists of 17 residues. From germline, CDR1 is SNHLY and CDR2 FYNNEI. The ends lost 6 bases at V and 1 base at J; junction bases unmatched: 12.

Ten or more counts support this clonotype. CDR3 in amino acids: CASSPSVVVSEAFF. Written as DNA, the CDR3 is TGTGCCAGCAGCCCTTCGGTAGTCGTCTCTGAAGCTTTCTTT. This chain joins TRBV7-8 and TRBJ1-1; D not resolved. From germline, CDR1 is SGHVS and CDR2 FQNEAQ. The CDR3 totals 14 residues. V was pared by 5 bases and J by 6 bases, with 16 bases between.

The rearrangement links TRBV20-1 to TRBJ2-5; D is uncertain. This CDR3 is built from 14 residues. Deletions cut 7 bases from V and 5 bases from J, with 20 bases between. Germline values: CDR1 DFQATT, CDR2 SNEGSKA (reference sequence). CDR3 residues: CSDRKAHRYETQYF. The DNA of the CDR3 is TGCAGTGATAGGAAGGCCCATCGGTATGAGACCCAGTACTTC.

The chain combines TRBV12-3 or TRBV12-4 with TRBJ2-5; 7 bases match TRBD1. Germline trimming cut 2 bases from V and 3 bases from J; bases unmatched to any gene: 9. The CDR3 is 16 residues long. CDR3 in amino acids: CASSLRGQVFEETQYF. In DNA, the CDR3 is TGTGCCAGCAGTTTAAGGGGGCAGGTATTCGAAGAGACCCAGTACTTC.

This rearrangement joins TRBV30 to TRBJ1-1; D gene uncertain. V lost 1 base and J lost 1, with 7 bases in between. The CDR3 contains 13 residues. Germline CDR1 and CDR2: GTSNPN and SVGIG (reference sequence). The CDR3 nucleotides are TGTGCCTGGAGTGCGGTGACGAACACTGAAGCTTTCTTT. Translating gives CAWSAVTNTEAFF.

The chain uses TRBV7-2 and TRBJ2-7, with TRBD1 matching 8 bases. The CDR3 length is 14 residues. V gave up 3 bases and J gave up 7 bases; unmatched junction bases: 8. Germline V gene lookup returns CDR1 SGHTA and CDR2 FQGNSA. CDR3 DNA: TGTGCCAGCAGCTTCTCAGGACAGGGTTTGGAGCAGTACTTC. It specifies CASSFSGQGLEQYF.

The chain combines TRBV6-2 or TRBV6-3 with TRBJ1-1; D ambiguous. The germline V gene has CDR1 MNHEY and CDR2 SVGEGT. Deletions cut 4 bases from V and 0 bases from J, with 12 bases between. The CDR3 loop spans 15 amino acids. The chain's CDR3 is CASSFHGSLNTEAFF. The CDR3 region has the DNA TGTGCCAGCAGTTTTCACGGCAGCTTGAACACTGAAGCTTTCTTT.

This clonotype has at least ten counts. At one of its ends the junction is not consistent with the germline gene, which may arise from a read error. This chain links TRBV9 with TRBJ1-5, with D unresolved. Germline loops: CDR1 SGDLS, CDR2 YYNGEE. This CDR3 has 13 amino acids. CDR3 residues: CVSSVGSNQPQHF. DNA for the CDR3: TGTGTCAGCAGCGTAGGTAGCAATCAGCCCCAGCATTTT.

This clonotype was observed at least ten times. Here the CDR3 DNA reads TGTGCCAGCAGTTCTACCCCATACTTAGACTCTGGGGCCAACGTCCTGACTTTC. Protein: CASSSTPYLDSGANVLTF. The V gene is TRBV12-3 or TRBV12-4, the J gene TRBJ2-6; D call uncertain. This CDR3 region has 18 residues. Trimming stripped 4 bases from V and 0 bases from J, with 16 bases between.

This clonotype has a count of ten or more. CDR3 protein: CASSEVSGGGDEQYF. The CDR3, as DNA: TGTGCCAGCAGTGAAGTGAGCGGAGGGGGCGACGAGCAGTACTTC. This chain connects TRBV2 to TRBJ2-7; possible D gene TRBD1, 7 bases. Trimming took 1 base from V and 5 from J, leaving 15 bases between them. The germline V gene has CDR1 SNHLY and CDR2 FYNNEI. The CDR3 loop spans 15 amino acids.

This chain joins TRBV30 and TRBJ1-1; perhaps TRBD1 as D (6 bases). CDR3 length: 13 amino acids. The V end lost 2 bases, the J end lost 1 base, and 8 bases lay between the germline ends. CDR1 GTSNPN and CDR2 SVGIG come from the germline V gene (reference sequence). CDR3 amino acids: CAWSPTGNTEAFF. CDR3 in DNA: TGTGCCTGGAGTCCGACAGGGAACACTGAAGCTTTCTTT.

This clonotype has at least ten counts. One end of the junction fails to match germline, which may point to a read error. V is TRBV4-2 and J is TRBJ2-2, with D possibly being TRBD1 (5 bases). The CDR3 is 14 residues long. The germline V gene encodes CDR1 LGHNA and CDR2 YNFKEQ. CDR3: CASSQEVRAGELFF. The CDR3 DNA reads TGTGCCAGCAGTCAAGAGGTCAGGGCCGGGGAGCTGTTTTTT.

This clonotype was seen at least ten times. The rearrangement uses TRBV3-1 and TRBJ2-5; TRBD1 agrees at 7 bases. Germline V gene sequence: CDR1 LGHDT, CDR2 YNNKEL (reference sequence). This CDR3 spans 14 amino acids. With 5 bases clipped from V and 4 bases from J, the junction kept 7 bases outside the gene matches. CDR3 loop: CASSNRAGGETQYF. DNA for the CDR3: TGTGCCAGCAGCAACCGGGCAGGGGGAGAGACCCAGTACTTC.

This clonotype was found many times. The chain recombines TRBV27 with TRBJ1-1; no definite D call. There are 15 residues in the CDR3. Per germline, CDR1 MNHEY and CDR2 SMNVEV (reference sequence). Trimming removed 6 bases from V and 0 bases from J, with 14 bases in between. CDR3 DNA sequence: TGTGCCAGCAGCGAGACCCAAGGCGTGAACACTGAAGCTTTCTTT. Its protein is CASSETQGVNTEAFF.

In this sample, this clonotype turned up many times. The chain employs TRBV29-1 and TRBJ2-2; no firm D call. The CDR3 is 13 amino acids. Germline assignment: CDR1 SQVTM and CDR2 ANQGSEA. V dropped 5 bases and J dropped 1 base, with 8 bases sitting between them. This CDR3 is CSVPRKNTGELFF. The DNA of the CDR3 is TGCAGCGTTCCCCGTAAGAACACCGGGGAGCTGTTTTTT.

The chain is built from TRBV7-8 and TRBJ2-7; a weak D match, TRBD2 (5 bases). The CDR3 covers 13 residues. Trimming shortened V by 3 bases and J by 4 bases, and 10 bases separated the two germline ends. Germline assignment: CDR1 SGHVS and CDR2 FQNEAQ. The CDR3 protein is CASSLGKRYEQYF. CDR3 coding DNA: TGTGCCAGCAGCTTGGGCAAGCGGTACGAGCAGTACTTC.

CDR3 sequence: CASRGLAGGSRETQYF. The CDR3 DNA sequence: TGTGCCAGCAGGGGACTAGCGGGAGGGTCCAGAGAGACCCAGTACTTC. The genes are TRBV11-2 and TRBJ2-5; 16 nucleotides match TRBD2. The V gene's germline CDR1 is SGHAT and CDR2 FQNNGV. The CDR3 spans 16 residues. The junction had 5 bases not matched to a gene; V was cut back by 6 bases and J by 4 bases.

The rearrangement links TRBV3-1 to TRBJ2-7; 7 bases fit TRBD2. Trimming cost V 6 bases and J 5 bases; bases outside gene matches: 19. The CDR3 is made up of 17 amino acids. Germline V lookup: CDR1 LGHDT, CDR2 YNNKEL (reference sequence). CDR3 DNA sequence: TGTGCCAGCAGTGACTTTGGGAGGACTAGACATCTAAACGAGCAGTACTTC. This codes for CASSDFGRTRHLNEQYF.

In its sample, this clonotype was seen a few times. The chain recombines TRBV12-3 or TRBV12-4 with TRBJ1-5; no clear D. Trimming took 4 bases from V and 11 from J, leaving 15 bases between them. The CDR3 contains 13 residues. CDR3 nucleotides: TGTGCCAGCAGTTATGACGGACTTAGGGCCCAGCATTTT. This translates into CASSYDGLRAQHF.